The clone carrying this T cell receptor (beta chain) was recorded once. These data are taken from a study of blood T cell repertoires in COVID-19. Sequencing used immunoSEQ multiplex PCR; TCRdb keeps in-frame clones, though not all of them. The table shows roughly 320,000 clones, with 90% occurring only once. The ends were cut back, 1 base at V and 4 bases at J, with 8 bases in the middle. From germline, CDR1 is KGHSH and CDR2 LQKENI. The CDR3 length is 15 residues. The chain is built from TRBV18 and TRBJ1-6; D gene unclear. This sequence was found in a young woman who had been exposed to COVID-19. Material for sequencing was PBMCs or T cells enriched from blood (not recorded which). CDR3 in amino acids: CASSPLAGYNSPLHF. The CDR3 DNA reads TGTGCCAGCTCACCACTCGCCGGGTATAATTCACCCCTCCACTTT.